This TCR beta chain comes out of a study of response to subunit inactivated influenza vaccine. Study-wide findings and caveats: The authors suggested that few new T cells are recruited per seasonal influenza vaccination.

Per germline, CDR1 KGHSH and CDR2 LQKENI. V lost 6 bases, J lost 4 bases, and 7 bases stayed unmatched. The CDR3 consists of 14 residues. TCRdb itself ran the RT-PCR reads through MiXCR, one entry per CDR3 protein. The sample includes about 180,000 distinct CDR3 sequences, 9.2% of them seen just once. This clonotype was counted a few times. Its antigen is not known. Sequences were derived from non-naive T cells sorted from PBMCs, sampled on the day of vaccination. The source of this sequence is a man aged 50 or older who received an inactivated influenza vaccine. V gene TRBV18 combines with J gene TRBJ2-7; 9 positions agree with TRBD1. CDR3 residues: CASSTRTGVYEQYF. In DNA form, the CDR3 reads TGTGCCAGCTCCACCAGGACAGGGGTGTACGAGCAGTACTTC.